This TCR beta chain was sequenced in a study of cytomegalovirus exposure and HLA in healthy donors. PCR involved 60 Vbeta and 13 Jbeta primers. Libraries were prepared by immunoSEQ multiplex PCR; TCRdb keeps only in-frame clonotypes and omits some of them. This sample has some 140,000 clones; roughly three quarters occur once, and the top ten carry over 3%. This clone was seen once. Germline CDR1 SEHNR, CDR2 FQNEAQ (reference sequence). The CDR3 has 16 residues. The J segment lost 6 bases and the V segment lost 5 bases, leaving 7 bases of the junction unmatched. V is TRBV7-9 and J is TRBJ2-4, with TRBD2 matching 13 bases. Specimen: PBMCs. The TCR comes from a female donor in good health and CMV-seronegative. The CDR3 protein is CASSPDGTSGTNIQYF. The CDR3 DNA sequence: TGTGCCAGCAGCCCAGATGGGACTAGCGGGACAAACATTCAGTACTTC.